This is a list of T cell receptor beta chains from one sample in a study of blood T cell repertoires in COVID-19. Clones were read by immunoSEQ multiplex PCR, and TCRdb kept only the in-frame ones, dropping some. Of 45,000 to 55,000 clones in the sample, approximately 87% were seen once. The sequenced sample was peripheral blood. The source is a human donor in a cohort sampled during active COVID-19. CDR3s include the opening cysteine and the closing phenylalanine or tryptophan. Rows give clone size only sometimes, using once, few, many, or a class for an expanded clone.

clone size | V gene | CDR3 protein
- | TRBV5-4 | CASSFGIDLNTEAFF
once | TRBV28 | CASENQGQAASYGYTF
- | TRBV11-2 | CASSPIVGSFSTDTQYF
few | TRBV7-8 | CASSDDRNDQPQHF
- | TRBV19 | CASTKQGRLNQPQHF
- | TRBV20-1 | CSARAQTDYTF
- | TRBV5-1 | CASSLGGGNYNEQFF
- | TRBV14 | CASSQGFGTGGQETQYF
few | TRBV24-1 | CATEGSGNQPQHF
- | TRBV6-2/TRBV6-3 | CASSYIGARETQYF
- | TRBV7-2 | CASRQPKGGVGEQYF
- | TRBV30 | CAWSDGTGYNEQFF
- | TRBV28 | CASSLGGGVYNEQFF
- | TRBV28 | CASSLNLNTGGYTF
- | TRBV6-2/TRBV6-3 | CASSGTGKSNSPLHF
- | TRBV6-5 | CASEGRWLYGYTF
- | TRBV29-1 | CSVVLAGALYGYTF
- | TRBV13 | CASSLERTGWKNTEAFF
- | TRBV7-2 | CASSLRASGGDTQYF
- | TRBV27 | CASSLSGGSPGYTF
- | TRBV28 | CASRRRDRVLETQYF
- | TRBV5-1 | CASSSGLNLFSGANVLTF
- | TRBV30 | CAWSTGLNQPQHF
- | TRBV6-5 | CASSYSRQETQYF
- | TRBV5-1 | CASSLDSTNEKLFF
- | TRBV3-1/TRBV3-2 | CASSHRGLRQETQYF
- | TRBV6-5 | CASSWTGRKGDTQYF
- | TRBV5-4 | CASSLASSGGTEAFF
- | TRBV5-1 | CASSPRGTEAFF
- | TRBV7-2 | CASSFQGTMGGQPQHF
- | TRBV10-2 | CATQGVRTEAFF
once | TRBV7-9 | CASSLESGSGNTIYF
- | TRBV10-1 | CASSESGAGPYEQYF
- | TRBV7-2 | CASSLWDRGYNEQFF
- | TRBV6-5 | CASRPNFGGQYF
- | TRBV6-2/TRBV6-3 | CASSYRYTEAFF
once | TRBV7-6 | CASSLGATNEKLFF
- | TRBV19 | CASSNRGNQPQHF
few | TRBV10-3 | CAISEQGSTEAFF
- | TRBV4-1 | CASSQSTAGGWDTQYF
- | TRBV3-1/TRBV3-2 | CASSRRVGETQYF
once | TRBV19 | CASSSDGQGRQPQHF
- | TRBV7-2 | CASRGGGTDTQYF
few | TRBV5-1 | CASSPGQAQETQYF
- | TRBV7-2 | CASSPRAQGAGGNTIYF
- | TRBV5-1 | CASSLGGVAGSSYEQYF
medium-sized | TRBV2 | CASTGGRYTEAFF
- | TRBV19 | CASSISGQGNTEAFF
- | TRBV5-1 | CASSLEGSGGRKTQYF
- | TRBV7-2 | CASSDGTGRNTIYF
- | TRBV9 | CASSAGGGGGNTEAFF
few | TRBV18 | CASSPPGSPNEKLFF
- | TRBV19 | CASKQSTVNYGYTF
- | TRBV18 | CASSPGTVETQYF